This T cell receptor (beta chain) was sequenced during a study of blood T cell repertoires in COVID-19. Study background: Both acute and convalescent COVID-19 samples were obtained from the United States, Italy and Spain. PBMCs, B-cell-depleted T cells, or T cells provided the cDNA or gDNA that made up the material.

In the authors' methods: Cell counts per sample came from amplifying reference gene primers. Assay used: immunoSEQ multiplex PCR; TCRdb lists only in-frame clones, some missing. V and J calls and clone size follow that table, whereas D and trimming were derived from the DNA. The sample yields over 60,000 clones, around 76% seen once. With 1 base removed from V and 3 bases from J, the gap between germline ends came to 14 bases. CDR1 is SQVTM and CDR2 is ANQGSEA in the germline V gene. The CDR3 covers 15 residues. Sequencing was done on a sample of peripheral blood. The source is a woman of 80 years or more with acute or convalescent COVID-19. The J gene is TRBJ2-3, the V gene TRBV29-1; D is possibly TRBD2 (6 bases). Here the CDR3 reads CSVEASGTSTDTQYF. The CDR3 DNA follows: TGCAGCGTTGAAGCGTCCGGGACTTCAACAGATACGCAGTATTTT.